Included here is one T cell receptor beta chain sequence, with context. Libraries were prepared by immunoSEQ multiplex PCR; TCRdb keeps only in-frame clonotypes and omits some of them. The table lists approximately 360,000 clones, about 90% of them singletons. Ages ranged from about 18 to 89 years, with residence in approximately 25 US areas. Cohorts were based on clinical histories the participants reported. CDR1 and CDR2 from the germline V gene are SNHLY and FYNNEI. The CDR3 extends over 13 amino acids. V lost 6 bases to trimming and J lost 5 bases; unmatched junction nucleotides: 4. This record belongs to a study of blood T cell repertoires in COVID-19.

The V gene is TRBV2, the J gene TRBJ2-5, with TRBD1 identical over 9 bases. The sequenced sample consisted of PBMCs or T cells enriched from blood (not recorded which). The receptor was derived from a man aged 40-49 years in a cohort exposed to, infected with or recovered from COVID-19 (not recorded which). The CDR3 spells CASRRTGAETQYF. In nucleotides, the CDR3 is TGTGCCAGCAGGAGGACAGGGGCCGAGACCCAGTACTTC.